In its sample, the clone carrying this TCR beta chain was seen many times. The authors made cDNA by 5'RACE with 10-nucleotide random UMIs. TCRdb recomputed calls from the 5' RACE reads with MiXCR, one row per CDR3 protein. The sample has 65,000 to 80,000 distinct CDR3 sequences; approximately 4.6% are singletons. This sample was included in a study of neurological immune-mediated disorders. Study as a whole: Of 35 or so multiple sclerosis patients, some 30 were relapsing-remitting and 3 secondary progressive.

Germline CDR1 and CDR2: MDHEN and SYDVKM. CDR3 size: 13 residues. Trimming shortened V by 5 bases and J by 0 bases, and 8 bases separated the two germline ends. V gene TRBV28 combines with J gene TRBJ2-7; D not certain. Sequenced material: PBMCs. This receptor was identified in a woman between 65 and 79 years old with multiple sclerosis. The CDR3 loop is CASSARPSYEQYF. DNA for the CDR3: TGTGCCAGCAGTGCCCGCCCCTCCTACGAGCAGTACTTC.